This T cell receptor beta chain was found in a study of T-cell reconstitution after alpha-beta-depleted transplantation in children. Molecular barcoding with unique molecular identifiers was used for the TCRbeta library. MiXCR, run by TCRdb on the PCR reads, gives a single entry per CDR3 protein. The table shows approximately 640,000 distinct CDR3 sequences, with 16% occurring only once. The CDR3 runs 12 residues. V gave up 2 bases and J gave up 10 bases, with 14 bases separating them. The germline CDR1 and CDR2 sequences are DFQATT and SNEGSKA (reference sequence). This clonotype was observed a few times.

This chain links TRBV20-1 with TRBJ1-2; a possible D gene is TRBD1 (5 bases). The TCR comes from a human donor who donated a stem cell graft to a child with acute myeloid leukemia. Sequenced here: PBMCs from the stem cell graft donor, sampled from the stem cell graft. The CDR3 DNA follows: TGCAGTGCTAGAAGGGACGTTCTTGACTACACCTTC. The encoded protein is CSARRDVLDYTF.